One and the same sample provided the 15 T cell receptor beta chains below, sequenced in a study of control samples from healthy donors and cancer patients. TCRdb keeps only in-frame clones here, not all; method: immunoSEQ multiplex PCR. Seen here are some 140,000 clones, approximately 94% observed once, and the top ten hold 4.5% to 6%. The sample was blood. The receptors come from a man aged 40-49 years in good health.

In nucleotides, the CDR3 is TGTGCCAGCAGCTTAGTTAGCTGGTGGGGGGGACACAGGAACTACGAGCAGTACTTC. Its protein product is CASSLVSWWGGHRNYEQYF. The rearrangement links TRBV7-7 to TRBJ2-7; D is perhaps TRBD2 (7 bases). V was shortened by 1 base and J by 3 bases, with 25 bases between the two germline ends. Germline-derived CDR1 and CDR2 are SSHAT and FNYEAQ (reference sequence). This CDR3 is built from 19 residues.

This clone was observed once. This chain links TRBV28 with TRBJ1-5; D remains ambiguous. The CDR3 sequence is 15 residues long. V lost 7 bases, J lost 0 bases, and 13 bases lay in between. Germline V gene lookup returns CDR1 MDHEN and CDR2 SYDVKM. CDR3 sequence: CASIGRSFSNQPQHF. CDR3 nucleotides: TGTGCCAGCATTGGCCGGTCGTTTAGCAATCAGCCCCAGCATTTT.

The rearrangement uses TRBV28 and TRBJ1-4; D is ambiguous. Looked up from germline, CDR1 is MDHEN and CDR2 is SYDVKM. There are 12 residues in the CDR3. Deletions cut 6 bases from V and 6 bases from J, with 8 bases between. CDR3 nucleotide sequence: TGTGCCAGCAGCCCTCCGGATGAAAAACTGTTTTTT. This gives the protein CASSPPDEKLFF.

The rearrangement links TRBV24-1 to TRBJ1-2; D not resolved. This CDR3 is built from 15 residues. The ends were cut back, 3 bases at V and 4 bases at J, with 14 bases in the middle. From germline, CDR1 is KGHDR and CDR2 SFDVKD. CDR3 DNA: TGTGCCACCAGTGATCTCGGGTCAGACGGCTATGGCTACACCTTC. This codes for CATSDLGSDGYGYTF.

The chain uses TRBV2 and TRBJ1-2; no definite D call. The ends were cut back, 0 bases at V and 7 bases at J, with 15 bases in the middle. This CDR3 has 15 residues. Germline assignment: CDR1 SNHLY and CDR2 FYNNEI. DNA for the CDR3: TGTGCCAGCAGTGAAGCGCGCGTCAGTCTACGTGGCTACACCTTC. Its translation is CASSEARVSLRGYTF.

J is TRBJ2-7 and V is TRBV10-3; weak D call: TRBD1 (6 bases). Germline loops: CDR1 ENHRY, CDR2 SYGVKD. This CDR3 region has 13 residues. V shed 5 bases and J shed 3 bases, with 11 bases lying between them. CDR3 in DNA: TGTGCCATCAGTTCAAGGGACAACTACGAGCAGTACTTC. Translating it yields CAISSRDNYEQYF.

This chain uses TRBV5-1 with TRBJ1-6; the D gene is possibly TRBD1 (5 bases). Germline assignment: CDR1 SGHRS and CDR2 YFSETQ. This CDR3 spans 16 amino acids. V dropped 0 bases and J dropped 7 bases, with 14 bases sitting between them. The CDR3 DNA follows: TGCGCCAGCAGCTTGGGGTCCGGGGCGATCAATTCACCCCTCCACTTT. This codes for CASSLGSGAINSPLHF.

The chain carries TRBV28 and TRBJ2-1, with TRBD2 matching over 7 bases. Trimming cost V 4 bases and J 8 bases; bases outside gene matches: 11. CDR1 is MDHEN, CDR2 SYDVKM, per germline. The CDR3 covers 15 residues. In DNA, the CDR3 is TGTGCCAGCAGTTCCTCCGGAGCGGGGAGTCATGAGCAGTTCTTC. It encodes CASSSSGAGSHEQFF.

The genes are TRBV7-7 and TRBJ2-3, with D possibly TRBD1 on 5 matching bases. The CDR3 contains 15 residues. The germline V gene encodes CDR1 SSHAT and CDR2 FNYEAQ (reference sequence). Trimming took 5 bases from V and 0 from J, leaving 12 bases between them. In nucleotides, the CDR3 is TGTGCCAGCAGCAAGACAGAAATCAGCACAGATACGCAGTATTTT. Amino acids: CASSKTEISTDTQYF. Based on the CDR3 plus reference TRBV7-7 and TRBJ2-3, the full variable domain is GAGVSQSPRYKVTKRGQDVTLRCDPISSHATLYWYQQALGQGPEFLTYFNYEAQPDKSGLPSDRFSAERPEGSISTLTIQRTEQRDSAMYRCASSKTEISTDTQYFGPGTRLTVL.

The chain joins TRBV5-1 to TRBJ1-6, with TRBD1 identical over 8 bases. There are 16 residues in the CDR3. The germline V gene has CDR1 SGHRS and CDR2 YFSETQ. V shed 5 bases and J 10 bases; nucleotides not matched to a gene: 14. The CDR3 loop is CASSSVGGQGESPLHF. CDR3 coding DNA: TGCGCCAGCAGTTCTGTGGGCGGACAGGGCGAATCACCCCTCCACTTT.

This chain joins TRBV5-5 and TRBJ2-2; possibly TRBD2 for D (5 bases). Germline V gene lookup returns CDR1 SGHKS and CDR2 YYEKEE (reference sequence). The CDR3 is 13 amino acids. Deletions cut 1 base from V and 7 bases from J, with 8 bases between. CDR3 DNA sequence: TGTGCCAGCAGCTTGAGTGAGGGCGGGGAGCTGTTTTTT. Translated: CASSLSEGGELFF.

The chain joins TRBV12-3 or TRBV12-4 to TRBJ1-2; D ambiguous. This CDR3 contains 13 residues. V lost 4 bases to trimming and J lost 8 bases, with 14 bases between them. The CDR3 DNA sequence: TGTGCCAGCAGTTCTAGGGCCTTGGTAGGCTACACCTTC. Protein product: CASSSRALVGYTF.

CDR3 DNA sequence: TGTGCCAGCAGCCCTACTAACTATGGCTACACCTTC. Its translation: CASSPTNYGYTF. The chain carries TRBV5-6 and TRBJ1-2; D is unresolved. Germline V CDR1 and CDR2: SGHDT, YYEEEE. The CDR3 spans 12 residues. With 4 bases removed from V and 0 bases from J, the gap between germline ends came to 4 bases.

The V and J genes are TRBV19 and TRBJ1-6, with D hard to call. The CDR3 is made up of 13 amino acids. CDR1 is LNHDA, CDR2 SQIVND, per germline (reference sequence). V was clipped by 1 base and J by 8 bases, with 6 bases between them. The CDR3 loop is CASSIGSDSPLHF. CDR3 nucleotide sequence: TGTGCCAGTAGTATAGGCAGTGATTCACCCCTCCACTTT. Drawing the rest from reference TRBV19 and TRBJ1-6, the complete variable domain is DGGITQSPKYLFRKEGQNVTLSCEQNLNHDAMYWYRQDPGQGLRLIYYSQIVNDFQKGDIAEGYSVSREKKESFPLTVTSAQKNPTAFYLCASSIGSDSPLHFGNGTRLTVT.

The chain joins TRBV11-2 to TRBJ1-2; no clear D. This CDR3 spans 14 amino acids. Germline loops: CDR1 SGHAT, CDR2 FQNNGV. V lost 2 bases and J 2 bases, leaving 9 bases between the germline ends. In DNA, the CDR3 is TGTGCCAGCAGCTTATGGGGAGCGAACTATGGCTACACCTTC. Translated, it gives CASSLWGANYGYTF.